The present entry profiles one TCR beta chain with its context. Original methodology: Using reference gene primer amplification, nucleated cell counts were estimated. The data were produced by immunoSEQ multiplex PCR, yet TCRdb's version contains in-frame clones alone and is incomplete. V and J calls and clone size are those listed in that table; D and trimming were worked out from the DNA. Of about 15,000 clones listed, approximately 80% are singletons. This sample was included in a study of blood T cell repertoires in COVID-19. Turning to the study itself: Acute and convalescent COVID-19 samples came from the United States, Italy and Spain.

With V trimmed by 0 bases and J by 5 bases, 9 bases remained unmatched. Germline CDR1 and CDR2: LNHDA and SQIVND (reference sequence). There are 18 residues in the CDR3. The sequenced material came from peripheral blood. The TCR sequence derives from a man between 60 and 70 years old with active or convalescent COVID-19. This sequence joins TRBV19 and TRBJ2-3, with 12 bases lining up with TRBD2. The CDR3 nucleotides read TGTGCCAGTAGTATAGACGCCCTAGCGGGGGGGCGGAAAGATACGCAGTATTTT. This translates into CASSIDALAGGRKDTQYF. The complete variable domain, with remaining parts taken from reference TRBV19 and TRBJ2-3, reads DGGITQSPKYLFRKEGQNVTLSCEQNLNHDAMYWYRQDPGQGLRLIYYSQIVNDFQKGDIAEGYSVSREKKESFPLTVTSAQKNPTAFYLCASSIDALAGGRKDTQYFGPGTRLTVL.